These 28 T cell receptor beta chains originate from one sample sequenced in a study of a mutant IDH1 vaccine in newly diagnosed glioma. These receptors' targets are unknown. Time point specified: week 35, safety follow-up. Every vaccine dose comprised 300 ug of mutant IDH1 20-mer peptide plus topical imiquimod. Method: immunoSEQ multiplex PCR; TCRdb's copy keeps in-frame clones and lacks some. Among 41,000 or so clones listed, over 75% were seen once. This specimen was PBMCs, taken from a glioma patient whose treatment included an IDH1 peptide vaccine. Receptor source: a man aged 35 to 55 with glioma.

The chain recombines TRBV10-2 with TRBJ2-7, with 7 positions matching TRBD1. The CDR3 spans 14 residues. CDR1 and CDR2 (germline): WSHSY, SAAADI. Losses at the gene ends were 0 bases for V and 7 bases for J; bases not matched to a gene: 6. The chain's CDR3 is CASSESTGRWEQYV. CDR3 bases: TGCGCCAGCAGTGAGTCGACAGGGAGATGGGAGCAGTACGTC.

V is TRBV10-3 and J is TRBJ2-5, with 10 bases matching TRBD2. The CDR3 has 16 amino acids. V lost 5 bases, J lost 5 bases, and 11 bases stayed unmatched. The germline V gene has CDR1 ENHRY and CDR2 SYGVKD. CDR3 protein: CAISWDSGRLKETQYF. The DNA for the CDR3 is TGTGCCATCAGTTGGGATAGCGGGAGGCTTAAGGAGACCCAGTACTTC.

The chain joins TRBV27 to TRBJ2-2, with a tentative D call TRBD1 (5 bases). V was shortened by 5 bases and J by 8 bases, with 12 bases between the two germline ends. The germline V gene encodes CDR1 MNHEY and CDR2 SMNVEV (reference sequence). The CDR3 is made up of 13 amino acids. This CDR3 reads CASSHQGWGELFF. Written as DNA, the CDR3 is TGTGCCAGCAGTCATCAGGGCTGGGGGGAGCTGTTTTTT.

V usage is TRBV4-3 and J usage is TRBJ2-3; D remains ambiguous. Germline assignment: CDR1 LGHNA and CDR2 YSLEER. The CDR3 runs to 13 residues. The V gene lost 0 bases and the J gene lost 4 bases, with 5 bases spanning the gap. The CDR3 DNA sequence: TGCGCCAGCAGCCAAGAAAGGCCAGATACGCAGTATTTT. It encodes CASSQERPDTQYF.

V gene TRBV4-1 combines with J gene TRBJ1-1, with D unresolved. Trimming stripped 0 bases from V and 10 bases from J, with 18 bases between. Germline V lookup: CDR1 MGHRA, CDR2 YSYEKL. There are 15 residues in the CDR3. The CDR3 is CASSQESSGSDVAFF. CDR3 nucleotide sequence: TGCGCCAGCAGCCAAGAGTCTTCGGGTAGTGACGTAGCTTTCTTT.

The chain recombines TRBV6-5 with TRBJ1-2; D is possibly TRBD1 (6 bases). The CDR3 totals 16 residues. The V end was cut by 2 bases, the J end by 7 bases, with 20 bases between. CDR1 MNHEY and CDR2 SVGAGI come from the germline V gene. CDR3 sequence reads: CASSYRLLQGLGGYTF. The CDR3 DNA sequence: TGTGCCAGCAGTTACCGCCTACTACAGGGTTTAGGTGGCTACACCTTC.

The rearrangement joins TRBV6-7 to TRBJ2-1; 14 bases agree with TRBD2. TRBV6-7 is placed among ORFs of uncertain function. Losses at the gene ends were 5 bases for V and 3 bases for J; bases not matched to a gene: 6. CDR3 length equals 17 residues. CDR3 bases: TGTGCCAGCAGTCCTAGACTAGCGGGGGGGCTCTACAATGAGCAGTTCTTC. Translation gives CASSPRLAGGLYNEQFF.

The V gene is TRBV4-3, the J gene TRBJ2-5, with D perhaps matching TRBD2 (5 bases). Trimming removed 3 bases from V and 0 bases from J, with 11 bases in between. The CDR3 has 15 residues. Germline CDR1 and CDR2: LGHNA and YSLEER. CDR3 sequence reads: CASSHYSGYQETQYF. In DNA form, the CDR3 reads TGCGCCAGCAGCCATTATTCGGGGTACCAAGAGACCCAGTACTTC.

The chain has TRBV6-6 and TRBJ1-2; D is ambiguous. There are 15 residues in the CDR3. Germline V CDR1 and CDR2: MNHNY, SVGAGI (reference sequence). With 3 bases removed from V and 4 bases from J, the gap between germline ends came to 15 bases. For the CDR3, the DNA is TGTGCCAGCAGTTATAGGCAGGATCTACTCTATGGCTACACCTTC. Its translation: CASSYRQDLLYGYTF.

The chain recombines TRBV7-9 with TRBJ2-2; no definite D call. The germline V gene has CDR1 SEHNR and CDR2 FQNEAQ (reference sequence). This CDR3 contains 11 residues. V lost 1 base, J lost 9 bases, and 3 bases lay in between. The CDR3 reads CASSLDWELFF. In nucleotides, the CDR3 is TGTGCCAGCAGCTTAGACTGGGAGCTGTTTTTT. The full variable domain, rest sourced from reference TRBV7-9 and TRBJ2-2, is DTGVSQNPRHKITKRGQNVTFRCDPISEHNRLYWYRQTLGQGPEFLTYFQNEAQLEKSRLLSDRFSAERPKGSFSTLEIQRTEQGDSAMYLCASSLDWELFFGEGSRLTVL.

The chain joins TRBV7-9 to TRBJ2-1; D gene uncertain. Germline values: CDR1 SEHNR, CDR2 FQNEAQ (reference sequence). Trimming stripped 0 bases from V and 10 bases from J, with 10 bases between. The CDR3 runs 13 residues. The CDR3: CASSLAGPHEQFF. In nucleotides, the CDR3 is TGTGCCAGCAGCTTAGCCGGACCTCACGAGCAGTTCTTC.

This clone was seen a handful of times. The chain combines TRBV29-1 with TRBJ2-3, with 7 bases aligning to TRBD2. With 4 bases clipped from V and 8 bases from J, the junction kept 9 bases outside the gene matches. CDR1 is SQVTM, CDR2 ANQGSEA, per germline. The CDR3 covers 13 residues. In nucleotides, the CDR3 is TGCAGCGTTGGACTCCCGGGGGAGGGTACGCAGTATTTT. Protein sequence: CSVGLPGEGTQYF.

The genes are TRBV5-1 and TRBJ2-3, with 7 nucleotides matching TRBD2. This CDR3 comprises 15 residues. Trimming at V came to 0 bases and at J to 4 bases, leaving 5 bases not matched to a gene. CDR1 is SGHRS, CDR2 YFSETQ, per germline. The CDR3 DNA follows: TGCGCCAGCAGCTTGGAAGGGAGGGGCGCAGATACGCAGTATTTT. Translating it yields CASSLEGRGADTQYF. The full variable domain, with the rest looked up from reference TRBV5-1 and TRBJ2-3, is KAGVTQTPRYLIKTRGQQVTLSCSPISGHRSVSWYQQTPGQGLQFLFEYFSETQRNKGNFPGRFSGRQFSNSRSEMNVSTLELGDSALYLCASSLEGRGADTQYFGPGTRLTVL.

This clone occurred a few times. The V gene is TRBV2, the J gene TRBJ1-2; possible D gene TRBD1, 6 bases. This CDR3 comprises 15 residues. V lost 8 bases, J lost 2 bases, and 18 bases lay in between. Germline CDR1 SNHLY, CDR2 FYNNEI. The CDR3 DNA reads TGTGCCAGCCAAGTGGGGGCGGGTCGAAACTATGGCTACACCTTC. Translating gives CASQVGAGRNYGYTF.

This chain uses TRBV6-5 with TRBJ1-2; D is unclear. The germline V gene encodes CDR1 MNHEY and CDR2 SVGAGI. V was pared by 6 bases and J by 4 bases, with 15 bases between. The CDR3 is made up of 14 amino acids. CDR3 nucleotides: TGTGCCAGCAGCCTCGGCGGGCAGAGCTATGGCTACACCTTC. It translates to CASSLGGQSYGYTF.

This sequence joins TRBV28 and TRBJ1-4; no clear D gene. V was trimmed by 10 bases and J by 6 bases, leaving 9 bases between them. The CDR3 totals 11 residues. Germline CDR1 is MDHEN and CDR2 is SYDVKM. The CDR3 protein is CAIQADEKLFF. In nucleotides, the CDR3 is TGTGCCATCCAGGCAGATGAAAAACTGTTTTTT.

The chain combines TRBV28 with TRBJ1-5, with D uncertain. The CDR3 covers 17 residues. Germline CDR1 MDHEN, CDR2 SYDVKM. The V end was cut by 3 bases, the J end by 0 bases, with 15 bases between. The CDR3 sequence is CASSFWFQISSNQPQHF. The CDR3 bases are TGTGCCAGCAGTTTTTGGTTCCAGATCAGTAGCAATCAGCCCCAGCATTTT.

The chain uses TRBV4-1 and TRBJ1-3, with D maybe TRBD1 (5 bases). Trimming stripped 0 bases from V and 4 bases from J, with 10 bases between. The CDR3 spans 15 residues. Germline CDR1 reads MGHRA; CDR2 reads YSYEKL. CDR3 amino acids: CASSQDGGRGNTIYF. CDR3 nucleotides: TGCGCCAGCAGCCAAGACGGGGGACGGGGAAACACCATATATTTT.

This clone appeared a single time. The J gene is TRBJ1-2, the V gene TRBV6-6; TRBD1 is a possible D gene (6 bases). The CDR3 loop spans 14 amino acids. Trimming cost V 7 bases and J 6 bases, with 18 bases left between them. The germline gives CDR1 MNHNY, CDR2 SVGAGI (reference sequence). CDR3 DNA: TGTGCCAGCAACCCGGGACAACTGGCGAATGGCTACACCTTC. It encodes CASNPGQLANGYTF.

The CDR3 reads CAWSVGQAGGDTF. The CDR3 DNA is TGTGCCTGGAGTGTCGGACAGGCGGGGGGTGACACCTTC. This chain connects TRBV30 to TRBJ1-2, with 7 bases matching TRBD1. CDR1 and CDR2 from the germline V gene are GTSNPN and SVGIG (reference sequence). CDR3 size: 13 residues. Germline trimming cut 0 bases from V and 12 bases from J; bases unmatched to any gene: 10.

The chain has TRBV19 and TRBJ1-1; D is uncertain. The ends were cut back, 3 bases at V and 1 base at J, with 6 bases in the middle. The CDR3 loop spans 13 amino acids. Germline V gene sequence: CDR1 LNHDA, CDR2 SQIVND (reference sequence). In nucleotides, the CDR3 is TGTGCCAGTAGTATTCGGGGGAACACTGAAGCTTTCTTT. Amino acid sequence: CASSIRGNTEAFF. Drawing the rest from reference TRBV19 and TRBJ1-1, the complete variable domain is DGGITQSPKYLFRKEGQNVTLSCEQNLNHDAMYWYRQDPGQGLRLIYYSQIVNDFQKGDIAEGYSVSREKKESFPLTVTSAQKNPTAFYLCASSIRGNTEAFFGQGTRLTVV.

The chain links TRBV4-3 to TRBJ1-1; D unresolved. Germline V lookup: CDR1 LGHNA, CDR2 YSLEER. V lost 0 bases and J lost 0, with 5 bases in between. There are 14 residues in the CDR3. The CDR3 DNA reads as TGCGCCAGCAGCCAAGACGGTTTGAACACTGAAGCTTTCTTT. Translation: CASSQDGLNTEAFF.

The rearrangement joins TRBV6-6 to TRBJ1-1, with TRBD1 identical over 9 bases. Germline V lookup: CDR1 MNHNY, CDR2 SVGAGI (reference sequence). The CDR3 has 14 amino acids. J was trimmed by 8 bases and V by 5 bases; bases with no gene match: 9. The CDR3 loop is CASSRPGGQGEAFF. The CDR3 DNA is TGTGCCAGCAGTCGACCCGGGGGACAGGGAGAAGCTTTCTTT.

This rearrangement joins TRBV6-1 to TRBJ2-5, with 9 bases fitting TRBD1. The germline gives CDR1 MNHNS, CDR2 SASEGT. After removal of 0 bases from V and 2 bases from J, the junction contained 4 bases not matched to a gene. CDR3 length equals 16 residues. CDR3: CASSEAGQGLQETQYF. CDR3 nucleotide sequence: TGTGCCAGCAGTGAAGCGGGACAGGGACTACAAGAGACCCAGTACTTC.

The rearrangement joins TRBV7-9 to TRBJ2-2; no clear D. The germline V gene encodes CDR1 SEHNR and CDR2 FQNEAQ (reference sequence). Trimming pared 1 base from V and 5 bases from J, leaving 8 bases between. The CDR3 is made up of 14 amino acids. CDR3 amino acids: CASSLVKDTGELFF. Written as DNA, the CDR3 is TGTGCCAGCAGCTTAGTTAAGGATACCGGGGAGCTGTTTTTT.

This chain connects TRBV11-2 to TRBJ2-7, with 11 bases matching TRBD2. The CDR3 loop spans 16 amino acids. Per germline, CDR1 SGHAT and CDR2 FQNNGV. Germline trimming cut 1 base from V and 4 bases from J; bases unmatched to any gene: 6. CDR3 in amino acids: CASSLAGTSGRYEQYF. CDR3 DNA: TGTGCCAGCAGCTTAGCCGGGACTAGCGGACGTTACGAGCAGTACTTC.

This clone appeared a single time. The junction does not match germline at one end; this may be a read error. V gene TRBV7-6 combines with J gene TRBJ2-1; 9 bases map to TRBD2. Germline values: CDR1 SGHVS, CDR2 FNYEAQ. The CDR3 consists of 15 residues. In DNA, the CDR3 is TGTGCCAGCAGCCTAGCGGGGACCTCCTACAATGAGCAGTTCTTC. Protein: CASSLAGTSYNEQFF.

This chain joins TRBV11-2 and TRBJ2-7, with D possibly TRBD2 on 7 matching bases. Germline assignment: CDR1 SGHAT and CDR2 FQNNGV. This CDR3 has 13 amino acids. V was trimmed by 7 bases and J by 6 bases, leaving 16 bases between them. For the CDR3, the DNA is TGTGCCAGCACCTTTACGGGGGGCGCCGAGCAGTACTTC. Translated, it gives CASTFTGGAEQYF.